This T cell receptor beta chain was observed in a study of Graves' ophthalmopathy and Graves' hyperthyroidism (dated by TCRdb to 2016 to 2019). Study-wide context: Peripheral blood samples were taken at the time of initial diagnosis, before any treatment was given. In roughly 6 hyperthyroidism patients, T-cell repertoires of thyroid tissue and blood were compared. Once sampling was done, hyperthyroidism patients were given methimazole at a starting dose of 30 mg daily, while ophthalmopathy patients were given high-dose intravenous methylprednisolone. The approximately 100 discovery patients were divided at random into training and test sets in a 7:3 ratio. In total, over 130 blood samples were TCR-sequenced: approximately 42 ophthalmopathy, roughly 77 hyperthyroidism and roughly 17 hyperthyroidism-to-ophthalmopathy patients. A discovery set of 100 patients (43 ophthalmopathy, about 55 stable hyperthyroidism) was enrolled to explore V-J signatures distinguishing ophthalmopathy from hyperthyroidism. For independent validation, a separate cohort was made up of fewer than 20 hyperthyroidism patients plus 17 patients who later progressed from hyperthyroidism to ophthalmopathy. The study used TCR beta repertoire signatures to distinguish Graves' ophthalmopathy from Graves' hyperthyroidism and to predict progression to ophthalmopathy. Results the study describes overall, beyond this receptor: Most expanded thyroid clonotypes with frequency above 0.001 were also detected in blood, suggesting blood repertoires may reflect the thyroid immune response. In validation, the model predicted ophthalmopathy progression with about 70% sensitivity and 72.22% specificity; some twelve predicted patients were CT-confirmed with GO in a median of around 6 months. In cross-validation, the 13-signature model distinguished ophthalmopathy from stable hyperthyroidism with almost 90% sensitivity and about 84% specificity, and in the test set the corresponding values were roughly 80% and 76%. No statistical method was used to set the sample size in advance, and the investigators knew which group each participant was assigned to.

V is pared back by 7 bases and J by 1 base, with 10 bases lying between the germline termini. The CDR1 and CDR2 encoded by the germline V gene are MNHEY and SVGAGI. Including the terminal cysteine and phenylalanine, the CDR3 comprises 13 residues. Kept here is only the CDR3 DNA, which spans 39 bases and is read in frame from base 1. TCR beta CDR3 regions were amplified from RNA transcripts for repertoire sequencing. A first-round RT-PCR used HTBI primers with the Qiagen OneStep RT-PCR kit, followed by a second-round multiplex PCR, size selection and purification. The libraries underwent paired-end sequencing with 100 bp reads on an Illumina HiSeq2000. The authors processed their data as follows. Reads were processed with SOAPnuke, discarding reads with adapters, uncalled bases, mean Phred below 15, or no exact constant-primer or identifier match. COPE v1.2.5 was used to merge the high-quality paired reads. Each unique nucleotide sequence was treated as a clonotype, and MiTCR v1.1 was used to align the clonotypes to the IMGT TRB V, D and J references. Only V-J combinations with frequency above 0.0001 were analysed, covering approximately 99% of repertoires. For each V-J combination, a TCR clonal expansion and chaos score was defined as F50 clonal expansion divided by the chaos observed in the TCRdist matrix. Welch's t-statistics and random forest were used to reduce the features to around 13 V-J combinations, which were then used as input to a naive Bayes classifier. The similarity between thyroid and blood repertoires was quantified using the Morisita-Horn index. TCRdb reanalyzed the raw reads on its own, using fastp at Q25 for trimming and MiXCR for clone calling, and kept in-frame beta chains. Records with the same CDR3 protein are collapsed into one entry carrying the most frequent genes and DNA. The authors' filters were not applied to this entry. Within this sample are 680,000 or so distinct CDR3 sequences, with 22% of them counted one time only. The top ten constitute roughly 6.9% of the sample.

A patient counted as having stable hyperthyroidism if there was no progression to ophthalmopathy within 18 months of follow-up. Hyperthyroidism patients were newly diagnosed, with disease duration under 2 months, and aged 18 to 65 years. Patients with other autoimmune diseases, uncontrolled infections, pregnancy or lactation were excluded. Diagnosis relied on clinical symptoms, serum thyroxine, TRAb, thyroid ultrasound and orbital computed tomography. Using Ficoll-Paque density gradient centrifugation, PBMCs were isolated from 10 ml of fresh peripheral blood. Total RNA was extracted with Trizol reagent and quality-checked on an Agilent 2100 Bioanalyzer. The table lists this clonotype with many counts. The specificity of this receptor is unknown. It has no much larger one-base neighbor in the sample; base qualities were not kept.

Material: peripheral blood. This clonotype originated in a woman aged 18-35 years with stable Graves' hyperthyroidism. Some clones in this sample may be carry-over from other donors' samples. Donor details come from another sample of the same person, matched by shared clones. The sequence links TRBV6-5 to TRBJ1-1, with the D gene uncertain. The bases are TGTGCCAGCACTACCGACGAGAACACTGAAGCTTTCTTT. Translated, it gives CASTTDENTEAFF.